Listed below are T cell receptor beta chains from one sample, sequenced in a study of cytomegalovirus exposure and HLA in healthy donors. Sequencing was performed with immunoSEQ multiplex PCR; in TCRdb, only in-frame clones are kept and a portion is missing. The sample has 56,000 or so clones, 85% to 95% seen once. The sequencing input was PBMCs. The source is a man between 18 and 29 years old in good health and CMV-seronegative. CDR3s include the opening cysteine and the closing phenylalanine or tryptophan. A D gene is named only where the DNA matches it firmly. The size of a clone is reported for some rows only, either as once, few or many, or as a class for expanded clones.

CDR3 DNA: TGTGCCAGCAGCTTTTCGACAGGCCGGGTAGGAGATGGCTACACCTTC
CDR3 protein: CASSFSTGRVGDGYTF
D gene: .
J gene: TRBJ1-2
V gene: TRBV7-2
CDR3 length: 16
clone size: .

CDR3 DNA: TGTGCCAGCAGTTTTTCGGAGGGCCGAAGGGCAGATACGCAGTATTTT
CDR3 protein: CASSFSEGRRADTQYF
D gene: .
J gene: TRBJ2-3
V gene: TRBV7-2
CDR3 length: 16
clone size: .

CDR3 DNA: TGTGCCAGCAGGCAAGCCCCAGATACGCAGTATTTT
CDR3 protein: CASRQAPDTQYF
D gene: .
J gene: TRBJ2-3
V gene: TRBV2
CDR3 length: 12
clone size: .

CDR3 DNA: TGTGCCAGCCGGGTATCGGCCGAGACTAACTATGGCTACACCTTC
CDR3 protein: CASRVSAETNYGYTF
D gene: .
J gene: TRBJ1-2
V gene: TRBV2
CDR3 length: 15
clone size: .

CDR3 DNA: TGCGCCAGCAGCCAAGATTGGGGGACAGGGGTTGGCTACACCTTC
CDR3 protein: CASSQDWGTGVGYTF
D gene: TRBD1
J gene: TRBJ1-2
V gene: TRBV4-3
CDR3 length: 15
clone size: few

CDR3 DNA: TGTGCCAGCAGCTTGGAGACAGGAAGAATGAACACTGAAGCTTTCTTT
CDR3 protein: CASSLETGRMNTEAFF
D gene: .
J gene: TRBJ1-1
V gene: TRBV5-4
CDR3 length: 16
clone size: .

CDR3 DNA: TGTGCCAGCAGCCTAGGGGGACTAGCGGGAAACCCACGCAGCTCCTACAATGAGCAGTTCTTC
CDR3 protein: CASSLGGLAGNPRSSYNEQFF
D gene: TRBD2
J gene: TRBJ2-1
V gene: TRBV27
CDR3 length: 21
clone size: .

CDR3 DNA: TGTGCCAGCAGCGTAGGTCCAGCGGGAGGCACCGGGGAGCTGTTTTTT
CDR3 protein: CASSVGPAGGTGELFF
D gene: TRBD2
J gene: TRBJ2-2
V gene: TRBV9
CDR3 length: 16
clone size: .

CDR3 DNA: TGCGCCAGCAGCCGGGACAGCGATGCCACAGATACGCAGTATTTT
CDR3 protein: CASSRDSDATDTQYF
D gene: TRBD1
J gene: TRBJ2-3
V gene: TRBV5-1
CDR3 length: 15
clone size: .

CDR3 DNA: TGTGCCAGCAGCCCAACCGGGACAGGGGGTAAAGAGACCCAGTACTTC
CDR3 protein: CASSPTGTGGKETQYF
D gene: TRBD1
J gene: TRBJ2-5
V gene: TRBV28
CDR3 length: 16
clone size: .

CDR3 DNA: TGTGCCAGCAGCCTCCCGTCTTTTCGAACGGTCGTCAATGAGCAGTTCTTC
CDR3 protein: CASSLPSFRTVVNEQFF
D gene: .
J gene: TRBJ2-1
V gene: TRBV7-9
CDR3 length: 17
clone size: .

CDR3 DNA: TGTGCCATCAGCGCTCAAGACAGTCTAGCCAAAAACATTCAGTACTTC
CDR3 protein: CAISAQDSLAKNIQYF
D gene: .
J gene: TRBJ2-4
V gene: TRBV10-3
CDR3 length: 16
clone size: .

CDR3 DNA: TGTGCCAGCAGTATAGGAGGACAGGGGCAGTTCTTC
CDR3 protein: CASSIGGQGQFF
D gene: TRBD1
J gene: TRBJ2-1
V gene: TRBV28
CDR3 length: 12
clone size: .

CDR3 DNA: TGTGCCAGTGGACTAGCGGGAGATTTCGAGCAGTACTTC
CDR3 protein: CASGLAGDFEQYF
D gene: TRBD2
J gene: TRBJ2-7
V gene: TRBV19
CDR3 length: 13
clone size: .

CDR3 DNA: TGTGCCAGCACCAAGGACCCAGGGGTCTCTCAGGGTGAGCAGTTCTTC
CDR3 protein: CASTKDPGVSQGEQFF
D gene: .
J gene: TRBJ2-1
V gene: TRBV27
CDR3 length: 16
clone size: .

CDR3 DNA: TGTGCCAGCAGCTCGGGACAGAACACTGAAGCTTTCTTT
CDR3 protein: CASSSGQNTEAFF
D gene: .
J gene: TRBJ1-1
V gene: TRBV7-3
CDR3 length: 13
clone size: .

CDR3 DNA: TGTGCCAGCAGTGAAGAACATCTCTACGAGCAGTACTTC
CDR3 protein: CASSEEHLYEQYF
D gene: .
J gene: TRBJ2-7
V gene: TRBV6-1
CDR3 length: 13
clone size: .

CDR3 DNA: TGTGCCAGCAGTTTATCCGATTGGCAGGACAAACAGGGTGTTTTGTCAGATACGCAGTATTTT
CDR3 protein: CASSLSDWQDKQGVLSDTQYF
D gene: .
J gene: TRBJ2-3
V gene: TRBV28
CDR3 length: 21
clone size: .

CDR3 DNA: TGTGCCATTTCTAGCGGGAGTGGGGAGACCCAGTACTTC
CDR3 protein: CAISSGSGETQYF
D gene: TRBD2
J gene: TRBJ2-5
V gene: TRBV19
CDR3 length: 13
clone size: .

CDR3 DNA: TGCGCCAGCAGCCAAGCTCGGGAGACAGGGGGCAATGAGCAGTTCTTC
CDR3 protein: CASSQARETGGNEQFF
D gene: TRBD1
J gene: TRBJ2-1
V gene: TRBV4-3
CDR3 length: 16
clone size: .

CDR3 DNA: TGTGCCAGCAGCTTGGAGGGTACTAGCGGGAGGTGGAATGAGCAGTTCTTC
CDR3 protein: CASSLEGTSGRWNEQFF
D gene: TRBD2
J gene: TRBJ2-1
V gene: TRBV5-4
CDR3 length: 17
clone size: .

CDR3 DNA: TGTGCCAGCGAGATAGTACCGGGACTAGCGGGAGGAGGGGATCCTGGCGAGCAGTACTTC
CDR3 protein: CASEIVPGLAGGGDPGEQYF
D gene: TRBD2
J gene: TRBJ2-7
V gene: TRBV7-6
CDR3 length: 20
clone size: once

CDR3 DNA: TGTGCCAGCATAGCCGGGACAGGGCGCGTAACCCTCCACTTT
CDR3 protein: CASIAGTGRVTLHF
D gene: TRBD1
J gene: TRBJ1-6
V gene: TRBV2
CDR3 length: 14
clone size: .

CDR3 DNA: TGTGCCAGCAGCTTAGGGGCGCTCTATGGCTACACCTTC
CDR3 protein: CASSLGALYGYTF
D gene: .
J gene: TRBJ1-2
V gene: TRBV11-2
CDR3 length: 13
clone size: .

CDR3 DNA: TGTGCCAGCACTTCCCCCCCGGCAGGGGCGCGCGGCTACACCTTC
CDR3 protein: CASTSPPAGARGYTF
D gene: .
J gene: TRBJ1-2
V gene: TRBV28
CDR3 length: 15
clone size: .

CDR3 DNA: TGTGCCAGCAGCTCCAGCGGGGGGGTAAACACCATATATTTT
CDR3 protein: CASSSSGGVNTIYF
D gene: .
J gene: TRBJ1-3
V gene: TRBV7-9
CDR3 length: 14
clone size: .

CDR3 DNA: TGTGCCAGCAGCCACGAGACTCGGGGAAACATTCAGTACTTC
CDR3 protein: CASSHETRGNIQYF
D gene: .
J gene: TRBJ2-4
V gene: TRBV7-2
CDR3 length: 14
clone size: once

CDR3 DNA: TGTGCCAGCAGCTTCGGTGAGGGAGCCTCCTACGAGCAGTACTTC
CDR3 protein: CASSFGEGASYEQYF
D gene: .
J gene: TRBJ2-7
V gene: TRBV11-2
CDR3 length: 15
clone size: .

CDR3 DNA: TGTGCCAGCAGGAGGGACAGCGGATTCTATGGCTACACCTTC
CDR3 protein: CASRRDSGFYGYTF
D gene: TRBD1
J gene: TRBJ1-2
V gene: TRBV28
CDR3 length: 14
clone size: .

CDR3 DNA: TGCGCCAGCAGCTCCCGGGGTTACGAGCAGTACTTC
CDR3 protein: CASSSRGYEQYF
D gene: .
J gene: TRBJ2-7
V gene: TRBV5-1
CDR3 length: 12
clone size: .

CDR3 DNA: TGTGCCAGCAGCGAGACAGGGGACTTGAACACTGAAGCTTTCTTT
CDR3 protein: CASSETGDLNTEAFF
D gene: TRBD1
J gene: TRBJ1-1
V gene: TRBV9
CDR3 length: 15
clone size: .

CDR3 DNA: TGTGCCAGCAGCGTAGCGACTAGCGGGAGGTATACAGATACGCAGTATTTT
CDR3 protein: CASSVATSGRYTDTQYF
D gene: TRBD2
J gene: TRBJ2-3
V gene: TRBV9
CDR3 length: 17
clone size: .

CDR3 DNA: TGTGCCAGCAGCTTAGGGCTAGATGGAGATACGCAGTATTTT
CDR3 protein: CASSLGLDGDTQYF
D gene: .
J gene: TRBJ2-3
V gene: TRBV7-9
CDR3 length: 14
clone size: .

CDR3 DNA: TGTGCCAGCAGGCGGGACAGGGAATCTTACGAGCAGTACTTC
CDR3 protein: CASRRDRESYEQYF
D gene: TRBD1
J gene: TRBJ2-7
V gene: TRBV5-4
CDR3 length: 14
clone size: .

CDR3 DNA: TGTGCCAGCAGCCGACCTGGGTTTTCAGGTGGCTACACCTTC
CDR3 protein: CASSRPGFSGGYTF
D gene: .
J gene: TRBJ1-2
V gene: TRBV6-5
CDR3 length: 14
clone size: .

CDR3 DNA: TGTGCCAGTAACCGACAGGGGGGGACGCCTTATCAGCCCCAGCATTTT
CDR3 protein: CASNRQGGTPYQPQHF
D gene: TRBD1
J gene: TRBJ1-5
V gene: TRBV19
CDR3 length: 16
clone size: .

CDR3 DNA: TGTGCCAGTAGTTGGCTCACTGAAGCTTTCTTT
CDR3 protein: CASSWLTEAFF
D gene: .
J gene: TRBJ1-1
V gene: TRBV19
CDR3 length: 11
clone size: .

CDR3 DNA: TGTGCCAGCAGTGAGGGACAGGGCTATCTCGAGCAGTACTTC
CDR3 protein: CASSEGQGYLEQYF
D gene: TRBD1
J gene: TRBJ2-7
V gene: TRBV27
CDR3 length: 14
clone size: .

CDR3 DNA: TGTGCCAGCAGCCCTGGGGGACTAGCGGGAGGGGGGGAGACCCAGTACTTC
CDR3 protein: CASSPGGLAGGGETQYF
D gene: TRBD2
J gene: TRBJ2-5
V gene: TRBV9
CDR3 length: 17
clone size: .

CDR3 DNA: TGTGCCAGCAGCCCAGGGCCCACAGATACGCAGTATTTT
CDR3 protein: CASSPGPTDTQYF
D gene: .
J gene: TRBJ2-3
V gene: TRBV5-6
CDR3 length: 13
clone size: .

CDR3 DNA: TGTGCCAGCAGCTTGGAATCTCTACGGGGGACTGAAGCTTTCTTT
CDR3 protein: CASSLESLRGTEAFF
D gene: .
J gene: TRBJ1-1
V gene: TRBV5-6
CDR3 length: 15
clone size: .

CDR3 DNA: TGTGCCAGCAGCCCCCGGGACAGGGGCGAAATGAGCTCCTACGAGCAGTACTTC
CDR3 protein: CASSPRDRGEMSSYEQYF
D gene: TRBD1
J gene: TRBJ2-7
V gene: TRBV7-8
CDR3 length: 18
clone size: .

CDR3 DNA: TGTGCCAGCAGCTTGAGTAGCGGCACAGATACGCAGTATTTT
CDR3 protein: CASSLSSGTDTQYF
D gene: .
J gene: TRBJ2-3
V gene: TRBV7-2
CDR3 length: 14
clone size: .

CDR3 DNA: TGTGCCAGCAGTCCCGGAGACTCAGCTAACTATGGCTACACCTTC
CDR3 protein: CASSPGDSANYGYTF
D gene: .
J gene: TRBJ1-2
V gene: TRBV6-5
CDR3 length: 15
clone size: once

CDR3 DNA: TGTGCCAGCAGCGTAGCCTTTGGTAGCTCCTACAATGAGCAGTTCTTC
CDR3 protein: CASSVAFGSSYNEQFF
D gene: .
J gene: TRBJ2-1
V gene: TRBV9
CDR3 length: 16
clone size: .

CDR3 DNA: TGTGCCAGCAGCGCGAGAGGCAATGAGCAGTTCTTC
CDR3 protein: CASSARGNEQFF
D gene: .
J gene: TRBJ2-1
V gene: TRBV9
CDR3 length: 12
clone size: once